Following are 23 T cell receptor beta chains from one sample sequenced in a study of sequential checkpoint blockade in melanoma. Treatment noted: randomized to nivolumab then ipilimumab (arm A) or the reverse (arm B). Using immunoSEQ multiplex PCR, the repertoire was profiled, and TCRdb retains in-frame clones only, with some absent. This table has fewer than 30,000 clones, under 85% appearing once. The sequences come from CD8+ T cells sorted from blood (inferred from file names), collected from a patient given nivolumab and ipilimumab in sequence. These receptors all come from a human donor with melanoma.

This clone was picked up a small number of times. The rearrangement uses TRBV4-3 and TRBJ1-2; TRBD1 might be the D (5 bases). CDR1 LGHNA and CDR2 YSLEER come from the germline V gene. This CDR3 is built from 15 residues. The V and J ends lost 0 bases and 3 bases respectively, with 11 bases between them. Written as DNA, the CDR3 is TGCGCCAGCAGCCAAGATTTGGAGGGGTACTATGGCTACACCTTC. Translated, it gives CASSQDLEGYYGYTF.

This chain uses TRBV15 with TRBJ1-4, with D perhaps matching TRBD1 (5 bases). The ends were cut back, 4 bases at V and 5 bases at J, with 11 bases in the middle. CDR3 size: 14 residues. The germline CDR1 and CDR2 sequences are LNHNV and YYDKDF (reference sequence). For the CDR3, the DNA is TGTGCCACCAGCATTCGACAGTTGAATGAAAAACTGTTTTTT. This encodes CATSIRQLNEKLFF.

CDR3 amino acids: CASSPISGTDSNQPQHF. The DNA for the CDR3 is TGTGCCAGCTCACCAATTTCCGGGACAGATAGCAATCAGCCCCAGCATTTT. The V and J genes are TRBV18 and TRBJ1-5; 7 positions match TRBD1. V trimming: 2 bases; J trimming: 0 bases; junction bases outside the gene matches: 7. The CDR3 is made up of 17 amino acids. Germline V CDR1 and CDR2: KGHSH, LQKENI.

The sample holds a few counts of this clone. The chain is built from TRBV7-2 and TRBJ2-7; 11 bases align to TRBD1. With 5 bases clipped from V and 4 bases from J, the junction kept 4 bases outside the gene matches. The CDR3 totals 14 residues. Per germline, CDR1 SGHTA and CDR2 FQGNSA. CDR3 bases: TGTGCCAGCAGCAACCGGGACAGGGGGTACGAGCAGTACTTC. Encoded protein: CASSNRDRGYEQYF.

The V gene is TRBV5-1, the J gene TRBJ2-1; 8 bases fit TRBD1. Germline V gene data show CDR1 as SGHRS and CDR2 as YFSETQ. V lost 9 bases and J lost 6; bases outside the gene matches: 14. The CDR3 totals 15 residues. The CDR3 DNA reads TGCGCCACTATTCCAGGACAGGGACCCTCCAATGAGCAGTTCTTC. This translates into CATIPGQGPSNEQFF.

CDR3 bases: TGTGCCAGCAGTGAAGACTCAGGGGGTGGGAAGACCCAGTACTTC. Its translation is CASSEDSGGGKTQYF. J is TRBJ2-5 and V is TRBV6-1; 7 nucleotides align to TRBD1. The length of the CDR3 is 15 residues. Unmatched junction bases numbered 8, after V lost 1 base and J lost 6 bases. CDR1 MNHNS and CDR2 SASEGT come from the germline V gene.

The chain has TRBV27 and TRBJ1-5, with D perhaps TRBD1 (5 bases). The CDR3 totals 13 residues. Germline-derived CDR1 and CDR2 are MNHEY and SMNVEV (reference sequence). Trimming took 5 bases from V and 6 from J, leaving 11 bases between them. CDR3 bases: TGTGCCAGCAGTGCACAGGTAACTCAGCCCCAGCATTTT. This gives the protein CASSAQVTQPQHF.

The J gene is TRBJ2-5, the V gene TRBV19; D is possibly TRBD2 (6 bases). The J call may be incorrect, as the DNA end agrees better with TRBJ2-7. CDR1 and CDR2 (germline): LNHDA, SQIVND (reference sequence). CDR3 length equals 15 residues. The CDR3 region is CASSIEPGSGYEQYF. The CDR3 region has the DNA TGTGCCAGTAGTATAGAACCGGGTAGCGGCTACGAGCAGTACTTC.

J is TRBJ2-7 and V is TRBV7-9; 9 bases fit TRBD1. This CDR3 comprises 15 residues. Losses at the gene ends were 6 bases for V and 6 bases for J; bases not matched to a gene: 12. The germline V gene encodes CDR1 SEHNR and CDR2 FQNEAQ (reference sequence). CDR3 DNA sequence: TGTGCCAGCAGTTTCATCGCCGGGACAGGGATCGAGCAGTACTTC. Translated, it gives CASSFIAGTGIEQYF.

Written as DNA, the CDR3 is TGTGCCACCAGCCGCTACAGGGAACAGAACACCGGGGAGCTGTTTTTT. Translated: CATSRYREQNTGELFF. The J gene is TRBJ2-2, the V gene TRBV15; maybe TRBD1 (6 bases). The V and J ends lost 5 bases and 1 base respectively, with 14 bases between them. From germline, CDR1 is LNHNV and CDR2 YYDKDF (reference sequence). The CDR3 sequence is 16 residues long.

The chain links TRBV7-8 to TRBJ1-1; maybe TRBD1 (6 bases). V was clipped by 6 bases and J by 7 bases, with 18 bases between them. The germline gives CDR1 SGHVS, CDR2 FQNEAQ. The CDR3 sequence is 14 residues long. Here the CDR3 reads CASRPRGEQGEAFF. DNA for the CDR3: TGTGCCAGCAGGCCCCGCGGTGAACAGGGTGAAGCTTTCTTT. The complete variable domain, with remaining parts taken from reference TRBV7-8 and TRBJ1-1, reads GAGVSQSPRYKVAKRGQDVALRCDPISGHVSLFWYQQALGQGPEFLTYFQNEAQLDKSGLPSDRFFAERPEGSVSTLKIQRTQQEDSAVYLCASRPRGEQGEAFFGQGTRLTVV.

V is TRBV28 and J is TRBJ2-1, with 10 bases lining up with TRBD2. This CDR3 comprises 16 residues. V was clipped by 8 bases and J by 7 bases; unmatched bases: 14. Germline assignment: CDR1 MDHEN and CDR2 SYDVKM. The CDR3, as DNA: TGTGCCAGCCTCCAGGGGCTAGCGGGAGTAGTTAATGAGCAGTTCTTC. Its protein is CASLQGLAGVVNEQFF. Combining the CDR3 with reference TRBV28 and TRBJ2-1 gives the whole variable domain DVKVTQSSRYLVKRTGEKVFLECVQDMDHENMFWYRQDPGLGLRLIYFSYDVKMKEKGDIPEGYSVSREKKERFSLILESASTNQTSMYLCASLQGLAGVVNEQFFGPGTRLTVL.

This chain joins TRBV7-8 and TRBJ2-3; the match to TRBD2 covers 11 bases. The ends lost 1 base at V and 7 bases at J; junction bases unmatched: 4. This CDR3 spans 15 amino acids. The germline gives CDR1 SGHVS, CDR2 FQNEAQ. CDR3 sequence: CASSLEASGRHTQYF. In DNA form, the CDR3 reads TGTGCCAGCAGCTTAGAGGCTAGCGGGAGGCATACGCAGTATTTT.

The chain is built from TRBV19 and TRBJ2-1; 8 bases are a match to TRBD2. Germline loops: CDR1 LNHDA, CDR2 SQIVND (reference sequence). The CDR3 runs to 13 residues. With 4 bases clipped from V and 9 bases from J, the junction kept 5 bases outside the gene matches. The CDR3 nucleotides are TGTGCCAGTAGTACAGCGGGAGTTTTTGAGCAGTTCTTC. This codes for CASSTAGVFEQFF. The full variable domain, completed using reference TRBV19 and TRBJ2-1, is DGGITQSPKYLFRKEGQNVTLSCEQNLNHDAMYWYRQDPGQGLRLIYYSQIVNDFQKGDIAEGYSVSREKKESFPLTVTSAQKNPTAFYLCASSTAGVFEQFFGPGTRLTVL.

The genes are TRBV15 and TRBJ2-7; 12 bases line up with TRBD2. After removal of 1 base from V and 3 bases from J, the junction contained 10 bases not matched to a gene. This CDR3 has 18 residues. Germline V gives CDR1 LNHNV, CDR2 YYDKDF (reference sequence). For the CDR3, the DNA is TGTGCCACCAGCAGAGGGCCTAGCGGGAGGGCCGAGGGCTACGAGCAGTACTTC. Amino acids: CATSRGPSGRAEGYEQYF.

This sequence joins TRBV5-8 and TRBJ2-2; D possibly corresponds to TRBD1 (6 bases). Trimming shortened V by 2 bases and J by 5 bases, and 10 bases separated the two germline ends. Germline V lookup: CDR1 SGHTS, CDR2 YDEGEE. CDR3 length: 14 amino acids. CDR3 DNA: TGTGCCAGCAGCTTAGTCAGGGGAACCGGGGAGCTGTTTTTT. As protein: CASSLVRGTGELFF. Based on the CDR3 plus reference TRBV5-8 and TRBJ2-2, the full variable domain is EAGVTQSPTHLIKTRGQQATLRCSPISGHTSVYWYQQALGLGLQFLLWYDEGEERNRGNFPPRFSGRQFPNYSSELNVNALELEDSALYLCASSLVRGTGELFFGEGSRLTVL.

J is TRBJ2-7 and V is TRBV4-3; possible D gene TRBD1, 6 bases. CDR1 LGHNA and CDR2 YSLEER come from the germline V gene. Trimming took off 1 base at V and 2 bases at J, with 9 bases between the two ends. The length of the CDR3 is 14 residues. The CDR3, as DNA: TGCGCCAGCAGCCAAGCATCAGGGGCCTACGAGCAGTACTTC. Translated: CASSQASGAYEQYF.

This sequence joins TRBV6-1 and TRBJ1-1; D is undetermined. Trimming took off 0 bases at V and 0 bases at J, with 8 bases between the two ends. The CDR3 has 15 residues. CDR1 MNHNS and CDR2 SASEGT come from the germline V gene. The DNA of the CDR3 is TGTGCCAGCAGTGAAGCGAGGTACATGAACACTGAAGCTTTCTTT. Protein product: CASSEARYMNTEAFF.

The rearrangement uses TRBV10-3 and TRBJ2-7; D uncertain. The CDR3 extends over 14 amino acids. V gave up 2 bases and J gave up 1 base, with 9 bases separating them. Germline loops: CDR1 ENHRY, CDR2 SYGVKD. This CDR3 is CAISEETPSYEQYF. In DNA form, the CDR3 reads TGTGCCATCAGTGAGGAGACACCTTCCTACGAGCAGTACTTC.

This clone has a single count. The CDR3 here is CASSLGLYSPLHF. CDR3 coding DNA: TGTGCCAGCAGTTTAGGGCTCTATTCACCCCTCCACTTT. The genes are TRBV27 and TRBJ1-6; the D is unclear. The CDR3 runs to 13 residues. Germline CDR1 and CDR2: MNHEY and SMNVEV (reference sequence). V shed 2 bases and J shed 8 bases, with 7 bases lying between them.

The chain joins TRBV7-2 to TRBJ1-2; 7 bases agree with TRBD1. CDR1 is SGHTA and CDR2 is FQGNSA in the germline V gene. Trimming cost V 2 bases and J 7 bases; bases outside gene matches: 7. The CDR3 is 14 residues long. The CDR3 DNA sequence: TGTGCCAGCAGCTTAAGCCAGGGGGGAGTTGGCTACACCTTC. This codes for CASSLSQGGVGYTF.

This clone was recorded once. The rearrangement uses TRBV27 and TRBJ2-1; no definite D call. The CDR3 is made up of 16 amino acids. Germline V lookup: CDR1 MNHEY, CDR2 SMNVEV (reference sequence). Trimming took 5 bases from V and 4 from J, leaving 18 bases between them. CDR3 region: CASSHGGNLIYNEQFF. The CDR3 DNA reads TGTGCCAGCAGTCACGGCGGAAACCTTATATACAATGAGCAGTTCTTC.

The chain employs TRBV7-8 and TRBJ2-7, with 8 positions matching TRBD2. The trim removed 1 base at V and 4 bases at J, leaving 9 bases unmatched. The CDR3 length is 16 residues. Looked up from germline, CDR1 is SGHVS and CDR2 is FQNEAQ. CDR3 sequence (DNA): TGTGCCAGCAGCTTAGTTACCAGCGGGAGTCGTTACGAGCAGTACTTC. Translation gives CASSLVTSGSRYEQYF.